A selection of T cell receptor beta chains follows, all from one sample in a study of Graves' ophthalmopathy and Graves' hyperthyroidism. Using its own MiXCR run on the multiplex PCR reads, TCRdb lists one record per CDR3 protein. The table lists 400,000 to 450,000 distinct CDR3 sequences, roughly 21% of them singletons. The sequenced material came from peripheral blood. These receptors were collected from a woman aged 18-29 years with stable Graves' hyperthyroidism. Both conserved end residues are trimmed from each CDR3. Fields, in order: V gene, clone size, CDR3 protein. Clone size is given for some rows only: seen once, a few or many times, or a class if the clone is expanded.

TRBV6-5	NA	ASSSHNQPQH
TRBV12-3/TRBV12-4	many	ASSPDRIVTDTQY
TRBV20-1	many	SARVPGVAGAYEQY
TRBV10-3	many	AISRDREVSGANVLT
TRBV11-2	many	ASSSQSGVTSPLH
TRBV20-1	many	SARGGPSGSSYEQY
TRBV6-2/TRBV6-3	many	ASRSDRVGGNQPRH
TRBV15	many	ATSTMVSGGNQPQH
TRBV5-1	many	ASSRMGGTYTEAF
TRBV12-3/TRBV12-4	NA	ASIDSPSGNTIY
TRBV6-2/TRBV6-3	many	ASPQTNTGELF
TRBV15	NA	ATSRPQENYGYT
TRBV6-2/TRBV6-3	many	ASSARAAKTQY
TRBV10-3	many	AIRTGTSYSHEQY
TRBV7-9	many	ASSLGLGMNTEAF
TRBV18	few	ASSPPASGSNEQY
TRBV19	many	ASSIDGSSYEQY
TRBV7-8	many	ASSLAGVGTEAF
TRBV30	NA	ARSVSAFSGNTIY
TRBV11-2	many	ASSFGPLAYEQY
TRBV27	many	ASSPGGRGSSYEQY
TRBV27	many	ASSSSWGGYSGANVLT
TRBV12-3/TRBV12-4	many	ASSLGWYSGNTIY
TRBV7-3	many	ASSLIPRADTETQY
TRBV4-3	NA	ASSQPGSSNYGYT
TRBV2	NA	ATTGTGQETQY
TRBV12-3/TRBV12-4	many	ASSPVAGNTIY
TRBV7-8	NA	ASSLIATQY
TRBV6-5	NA	ASRGSEQY
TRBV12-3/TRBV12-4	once	ASSARDRDLGELF
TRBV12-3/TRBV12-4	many	ASSYTGTKNIQY
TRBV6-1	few	ASSLPRLSYTEAF
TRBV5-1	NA	ASSTGTGASYEQY
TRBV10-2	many	ASRLAGGPDKQY
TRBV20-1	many	SAMPTRGELF
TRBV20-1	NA	SAQDSEQY
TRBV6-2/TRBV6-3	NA	ASSSPGTGLIYEQY
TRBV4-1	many	ASRKINFDGSTGVLF
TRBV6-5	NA	ASSFLTGVNTEAF
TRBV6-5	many	ASSSRSLDSGT
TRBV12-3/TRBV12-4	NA	ASSLAKVRTEAF
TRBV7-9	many	ASSFGGIGYEQY
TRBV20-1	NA	SASSFGTEIDSNQPQH
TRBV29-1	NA	SVEGLAGEETYEQY
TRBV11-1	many	ASSLAGGGDNTGELF
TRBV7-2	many	ASSSTSGPNEQF
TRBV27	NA	ASSGTPGRSNTGELF
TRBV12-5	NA	ASGLVSSTEAF
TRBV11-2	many	ASSLERDDYEQY
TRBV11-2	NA	ASAERGDTEAF
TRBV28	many	ASSAPGLSSYEQY
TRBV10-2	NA	ASSESERGGETQY